In this sample, the clone carrying this T cell receptor beta chain turned up many times. The target antigen is unknown. The CDR3 is made up of 15 amino acids. V lost 4 bases and J lost 4; bases outside the gene matches: 8. Germline V CDR1 and CDR2: SGHNT, YYREEE (reference sequence). The source of the sample is a study of beta chain features in type 1 diabetes. Across the study: Cells sorted and examined across all samples totaled 90 million to 120 million.

Study-wide points: Among patients with Type 1 diabetes, TCRB CDR3s were moderately but significantly shorter in every one of the four CD4+ subsets.

Based on CD45RO/CCR7/CD25/CD127/CD95/CD27, CD4+ regulatory, stem cell-like memory, naive and central memory cells were sorted. Each sorted population was over 98% pure. The entirety of the isolated RNA underwent reverse transcription, so expressed TCRB transcripts were sequenced. TCRdb's copy holds only in-frame clones and misses some; the assay was immunoSEQ multiplex PCR. The sample includes 130,000 or so clones, roughly 17% seen only once; the top ten take 2.6%. The clonotype was recovered from a man in his late teens or twenties with type 1 diabetes. Material for sequencing was central memory CD4+ T cells from blood. V is TRBV5-4 and J is TRBJ1-2; TRBD1 aligns across 9 bases. CDR3 in amino acids: CASSSPGQGGYGYTF. Written as DNA, the CDR3 is TGTGCCAGCAGCAGCCCGGGACAGGGAGGCTATGGCTACACCTTC.